These T cell receptor beta chains were read from a single sample in a study of glioma-infiltrating T cells after dendritic cell vaccination. Here immunoSEQ multiplex PCR was the method, and the copy in TCRdb shows in-frame clones only, minus some. The data contain about 87,000 clones, under 85% of them singletons. The sequencing used blood, collected after dendritic cell vaccination. These receptor sequences come from a human donor with glioblastoma. CDR3s include the opening cysteine and the closing phenylalanine or tryptophan. The D gene is left open where the match is weak. Expanded clones are given a class, and other clones once, few, many or no size at all.

V gene,J gene,D gene,clone size,CDR3 protein,CDR3 DNA
TRBV9,TRBJ1-3,.,.,CASTSERGFGNTIYF,TGTGCCAGCACCTCAGAGCGAGGGTTTGGAAACACCATATATTTT
TRBV5-6,TRBJ1-5,TRBD1,.,CASSLGGGRNQPQHF,TGTGCCAGCAGCTTGGGAGGGGGCCGCAATCAGCCCCAGCATTTT
TRBV30,TRBJ2-5,.,.,CAWSGVSQETQYF,TGTGCCTGGAGTGGAGTCTCCCAAGAGACCCAGTACTTC
TRBV19,TRBJ2-1,TRBD1,.,CATSDRGRYNEQFF,TGTGCCACGTCAGACAGGGGGAGGTACAATGAGCAGTTCTTC
TRBV11-2,TRBJ1-1,TRBD1,.,CASSLWDRNTEAFF,TGTGCCAGCAGCCTCTGGGACAGGAACACTGAAGCTTTCTTT
TRBV5-1,TRBJ2-5,TRBD2,.,CASSREASVQETQYF,TGCGCCAGCAGTCGGGAGGCTAGCGTCCAAGAGACCCAGTACTTC
TRBV15,TRBJ2-7,.,once,CATSRGGPRNYEQYF,TGTGCCACCAGCAGAGGGGGCCCACGAAACTACGAGCAGTACTTC
TRBV7-9,TRBJ1-2,.,.,CASSTMPGDSNGYTF,TGTGCCAGCAGCACCATGCCGGGGGACTCGAATGGCTACACCTTC
TRBV29-1,TRBJ2-1,TRBD2,.,CSARGRGYNEQFF,TGCAGCGCAAGAGGGCGGGGGTACAATGAGCAGTTCTTC
TRBV12-5,TRBJ1-5,.,.,CASTSPQNQPQHF,TGTGCTAGTACCTCCCCCCAGAATCAGCCCCAGCATTTT
TRBV2,TRBJ2-3,TRBD2,once,CASRGLAGGTDTQYF,TGTGCCAGCAGGGGACTAGCGGGGGGCACAGATACGCAGTATTTT
TRBV19,TRBJ1-2,.,.,CASAPGGPYGYTF,TGTGCCAGCGCTCCGGGGGGCCCTTATGGCTACACCTTC
TRBV4-1,TRBJ2-7,.,.,CASSQEEGMGRYEQYF,TGCGCCAGCAGCCAAGAGGAGGGTATGGGACGCTACGAGCAGTACTTC
TRBV4-1,TRBJ2-3,.,.,CASQEGGPSTDTQYF,TGCGCCAGCCAAGAGGGAGGCCCTAGCACAGATACGCAGTATTTT
TRBV5-1,TRBJ1-6,.,once,CASSPRWEDSPLHF,TGCGCCAGCAGCCCCCGGTGGGAGGATTCACCCCTCCACTTT
TRBV7-2,TRBJ2-1,.,.,CASSLAGGANEQFF,TGTGCCAGCAGCTTAGCGGGGGGGGCAAATGAGCAGTTCTTC
TRBV6-1,TRBJ2-3,TRBD1,.,CASSDTGGTDTQYF,TGTGCCAGCAGTGACACAGGGGGCACAGATACGCAGTATTTT
TRBV6-4,TRBJ1-5,.,.,CASSASPENQPQHF,TGTGCCAGCAGTGCTAGTCCAGAGAATCAGCCCCAGCATTTT
TRBV18,TRBJ1-1,.,once,CASSPERNTEAFF,TGTGCCAGCTCACCGGAGAGAAACACTGAAGCTTTCTTT
TRBV2,TRBJ1-1,.,.,CASSEAREQAAFF,TGTGCCAGCAGTGAAGCGCGGGAACAAGCGGCTTTCTTT
TRBV19,TRBJ2-6,.,.,CASRGWRAGANVLTF,TGTGCCAGTAGGGGGTGGCGGGCTGGGGCCAACGTCCTGACTTTC
TRBV2,TRBJ1-1,TRBD1,.,CASSRDRHTEAFF,TGTGCCAGCAGCCGGGACAGGCACACTGAAGCTTTCTTT
TRBV4-2,TRBJ2-1,.,.,CASSQDSNYNEQFF,TGTGCCAGCAGCCAAGATAGCAATTACAATGAGCAGTTCTTC
TRBV9,TRBJ1-1,TRBD1,.,CASSVVGGAEAFF,TGTGCCAGCAGCGTAGTAGGGGGCGCGGAGGCTTTCTTT
TRBV4-3,TRBJ1-1,TRBD1,.,CASSQGTANTEAFF,TGCGCCAGCAGCCAGGGGACAGCGAACACTGAAGCTTTCTTT
TRBV11-2,TRBJ1-3,.,.,CASSLDRSGNTIYF,TGTGCCAGCAGCTTGGACAGATCTGGAAACACCATATATTTT
TRBV2,TRBJ1-5,.,.,CASTSGVVDQPQHF,TGTGCCAGCACCTCAGGGGTAGTGGATCAGCCCCAGCATTTT
TRBV18,TRBJ1-2,.,.,CASSPDRIYGYTF,TGTGCCAGCTCACCCGACAGAATCTATGGCTACACCTTC
TRBV18,TRBJ1-5,TRBD1,.,CASSPGQGGNQPQHF,TGTGCCAGCTCACCTGGACAGGGAGGAAATCAGCCCCAGCATTTT
TRBV18,TRBJ1-2,.,.,CASSRDQTGNGYTF,TGTGCCAGCTCCCGTGATCAAACAGGGAATGGCTACACCTTC
TRBV30,TRBJ2-7,TRBD1,.,CAWSRTGSRNEQYF,TGTGCCTGGAGTCGGACAGGCTCTAGGAACGAGCAGTACTTC
TRBV18,TRBJ1-1,TRBD1,.,CASSPSQGAVAEAFF,TGTGCCAGCTCACCCTCACAGGGGGCTGTGGCTGAAGCTTTCTTT
TRBV13,TRBJ2-7,TRBD1,.,CASSLVAGGSDEQYF,TGTGCCAGCAGCTTAGTGGCAGGGGGCTCTGACGAGCAGTACTTC
TRBV7-9,TRBJ2-2,.,.,CASSPPGVTGELFF,TGTGCCAGCAGCCCCCCCGGAGTCACCGGGGAGCTGTTTTTT
TRBV4-1,TRBJ1-1,TRBD1,few,CASSQGQGVMSTEAFF,TGCGCCAGCAGCCAAGGTCAGGGGGTTATGAGCACTGAAGCTTTCTTT
TRBV5-6,TRBJ1-1,.,.,CASSLVARMNTEAFF,TGTGCCAGCAGCTTGGTGGCCAGAATGAACACTGAAGCTTTCTTT
TRBV19,TRBJ1-2,TRBD1,.,CASSRLAGQSRYTF,TGTGCCAGTAGTCGCTTGGCGGGACAGTCCCGCTACACCTTC
TRBV9,TRBJ2-5,TRBD2,.,CASSAGLAGGETQYF,TGTGCCAGCAGCGCGGGACTAGCGGGGGGGGAGACCCAGTACTTC
TRBV18,TRBJ1-2,.,.,CASSLDRDNYGYTF,TGTGCCAGCTCACTCGACAGAGATAACTATGGCTACACCTTC
TRBV27,TRBJ1-6,.,.,CASSSRPGNSPLHF,TGTGCCAGCAGTTCCCGCCCCGGGAATTCACCCCTCCACTTT
TRBV6-1,TRBJ2-1,.,.,CASSEGQGSYNEQFF,TGTGCCAGCAGTGAAGGGCAGGGCTCCTACAATGAGCAGTTCTTC
TRBV5-8,TRBJ1-2,.,.,CASSLSGLRAHGYTF,TGTGCCAGCAGCTTATCAGGTCTCAGGGCCCATGGCTACACCTTC
TRBV4-3,TRBJ2-5,.,.,CASSQDTGEVETQYF,TGCGCCAGCAGCCAAGATACGGGGGAGGTGGAGACCCAGTACTTC
TRBV19,TRBJ2-3,.,.,CASSERNTDTQYF,TGTGCCAGCAGCGAGCGGAACACAGATACGCAGTATTTT
TRBV7-2,TRBJ1-2,.,.,CASSLEGRGGYTF,TGTGCCAGCAGCTTAGAGGGCCGGGGAGGCTACACCTTC
TRBV19,TRBJ2-7,TRBD2,.,CASSMGRTSGEPYEQYF,TGTGCCAGTAGTATGGGGAGGACTAGCGGGGAGCCCTACGAGCAGTACTTC